The clone carrying this TCR beta chain was counted a single time. Primers included in the PCR were 60 Vbeta and 13 Jbeta primers. The protocol was immunoSEQ multiplex PCR, while the TCRdb copy is restricted to in-frame clones and leaves out a portion. The profile shows about 96,000 clones, roughly 79% of them singletons. The germline V gene encodes CDR1 MNHEY and CDR2 SVGAGI. The CDR3 has 16 residues. V lost 2 bases to trimming and J lost 4 bases; unmatched junction nucleotides: 5. The data were taken from a study of cytomegalovirus exposure and HLA in healthy donors. The J gene is TRBJ1-1, the V gene TRBV6-5, with TRBD1 matching 12 bases. This receptor was taken from a woman in her 70s in good health and CMV-seropositive. Sequencing used PBMCs. CDR3 amino acids: CASSYGDRGPLTEAFF. DNA of the CDR3: TGTGCCAGCAGTTACGGGGACAGGGGGCCGCTCACTGAAGCTTTCTTT.